Listed below are T cell receptor beta chains from one sample, sequenced in a study of blood T cell repertoires in COVID-19. The table came from immunoSEQ multiplex PCR; TCRdb's copy has only in-frame clones and leaves some out. Of about 14,000 clones detected, roughly four fifths appear once; the ten largest clones hold about 20%. Material for sequencing was peripheral blood. These receptor sequences come from an elderly man with active or convalescent COVID-19. Both conserved end residues are part of each CDR3. A D gene is named only where the DNA matches it firmly. Some rows have no size entry. The others give once, few or many, or a class for an expanded clone.

>-|TRBV6-5|TRBJ1-2|-
TGTGCCAGCAGTTATTCCCCCTCGGTAAGGGGCATTGGCTACACCTTC
CASSYSPSVRGIGYTF
>-|TRBV24-1|TRBJ2-5|-
TGTGCCACCATGGAGCAAGAGACCCAGTACTTC
CATMEQETQYF
>TRBD1|TRBV29-1|TRBJ2-5|-
TGCAGCGTCGACAGGGGGCAAGAGACCCAGTACTTC
CSVDRGQETQYF
>TRBD2|TRBV10-3|TRBJ2-7|-
TGTGCCATCAGTGAGTCGGAGGCTAGCGGTAACTACGAGCAGTACTTC
CAISESEASGNYEQYF
>TRBD1|TRBV29-1|TRBJ2-7|-
TGCAGCGTTGAGGAACAGGGGTACGAGCAGTACTTC
CSVEEQGYEQYF
>-|TRBV20-1|TRBJ1-2|few
TGCAGTGCTAGATCGGGTGGCTACACCTTC
CSARSGGYTF
>-|TRBV7-2|TRBJ1-1|-
TGTGCCAGCAGCTACAGGGAGGGCACTGAAGCTTTCTTT
CASSYREGTEAFF
>-|TRBV19|TRBJ1-4|few
TGTGCCAGTAGAACTCGACCGAAAGGGGTCGGAAAACTGTTTTTT
CASRTRPKGVGKLFF
>TRBD1|TRBV6-1|TRBJ1-2|few
TGTGCCAGCAGTGATCCGGACAGGTACTATGGCTACACCTTC
CASSDPDRYYGYTF
>-|TRBV6-5|TRBJ1-2|-
TGTGCCAGCAGTCCCTACTCAACTACTAACTATGGCTACACCTTC
CASSPYSTTNYGYTF
>TRBD1|TRBV7-2|TRBJ1-6|-
TGTGCCAGCAGCTTAGGTCTGAAGGGGGCTGGTTATAATTCACCCCTCCACTTT
CASSLGLKGAGYNSPLHF
>TRBD2|TRBV24-1|TRBJ2-5|-
TGTGCCACCAGTGAACTAGCGGGGACCTTACAAGAGACCCAGTACTTC
CATSELAGTLQETQYF
>TRBD1|TRBV18|TRBJ2-7|-
TGTGCCAGCTCACGCGGGACAGGAAACTCCTACGAGCAGTACTTC
CASSRGTGNSYEQYF
>-|TRBV11-2|TRBJ2-3|-
TGTGCCAGCAGCTTAGAAGGACTCACAGATACGCAGTATTTT
CASSLEGLTDTQYF
>-|TRBV11-2|TRBJ2-1|-
TGTGCCAGCAGCCTCACTAGGCCCGATGAGCAGTTCTTC
CASSLTRPDEQFF
>TRBD2|TRBV6-1|TRBJ2-1|-
TGTGCCAGCAGTGAAGCTCTGGCGGGGGGAACCGATGAGCAGTTCTTC
CASSEALAGGTDEQFF
>-|TRBV15|TRBJ2-1|-
TGTGCCACCAGCGATTTATGGCAGAAGAGGAATGAGCAGTTCTTC
CATSDLWQKRNEQFF
>TRBD1|TRBV11-2|TRBJ1-1|-
TGTGCCAGCAGCATAGCCCGACAGGGTTACACTGAAGCTTTCTTT
CASSIARQGYTEAFF
>-|TRBV18|TRBJ1-3|-
TGTGCCAGCTCACATGAGACAGGCTTGAACTCTGGAAACACCATATATTTT
CASSHETGLNSGNTIYF
>TRBD1|TRBV3-1/TRBV3-2|TRBJ1-4|-
TGTGCCAGCAGCCAAGATGGGACAGGGTATGAAAAACTGTTTTTT
CASSQDGTGYEKLFF
>TRBD1|TRBV18|TRBJ2-7|-
TGTGCCAGCTCACCGGACAGGTCCTCCTACGAGCAGTACTTC
CASSPDRSSYEQYF
>-|TRBV9|TRBJ2-3|few
TGTGCCAGCAGCCCCCCGGAGGCCACAGATACGCAGTATTTT
CASSPPEATDTQYF
>-|TRBV19|TRBJ1-5|-
TGTGCCAGTAGTACCTATAATCAGCCCCAGCATTTT
CASSTYNQPQHF
>-|TRBV11-3|TRBJ1-2|-
TGTGCCAGCAGCTTAGTCCAGGGCTATGGCTACACCTTC
CASSLVQGYGYTF
>-|TRBV4-3|TRBJ1-1|-
TGCGCCAGCAGCCATGGACAGACGAACACTGAAGCTTTCTTT
CASSHGQTNTEAFF
>TRBD2|TRBV4-1|TRBJ2-5|-
TGCGCCAGCAGCCAAGTGGGGACTAGCGGGGGGCAAGAGACCCAGTACTTC
CASSQVGTSGGQETQYF
>-|TRBV15|TRBJ1-4|-
TGTGCCACCAGCAGAGACTTGACTTTATCAACTAATGAAAAACTGTTTTTT
CATSRDLTLSTNEKLFF
>TRBD2|TRBV4-1|TRBJ2-2|-
TGCGCCAGCAGCCAAGATTTAGCGGGGGGCAACACCGGGGAGCTGTTTTTT
CASSQDLAGGNTGELFF
>TRBD2|TRBV2|TRBJ2-5|-
TGTGCCAGCAGTTACCGACCAATCCTAGCGGACCAAGAGACCCAGTACTTC
CASSYRPILADQETQYF
>-|TRBV2|TRBJ2-7|few
TGTGCCAGCACCCTCTCCTACGAGCAGTACTTC
CASTLSYEQYF
>-|TRBV29-1|TRBJ2-1|-
TGCAGCGTTGAAGGGGGGCAGGGGGGTTACAATGAGCAGTTCTTC
CSVEGGQGGYNEQFF
>-|TRBV19|TRBJ1-5|-
TGTGCCAGTAGTCGGGGAGATGGCAATCAGCCCCAGCATTTT
CASSRGDGNQPQHF
>-|TRBV11-1|TRBJ2-7|-
TGTGCCAGCAGCCGCCTAGGGGGATCCGAGCAGTACTTC
CASSRLGGSEQYF
>TRBD2|TRBV11-2|TRBJ2-1|-
TGTGCCAGCAGCTTAGGTCCTAGCGGGGCCAATGAGCAGTTCTTC
CASSLGPSGANEQFF
>-|TRBV21-1|TRBJ2-5|-
TGTGCCAGCAGCAAAAGGACAGGGAATACTGAGACCCAGTACTTC
CASSKRTGNTETQYF
>TRBD2|TRBV11-3|TRBJ2-7|-
TGTGCCAGCAGCTCGCGCACTCTAGCGGGGGGGCCGAAGGAGCAGTACTTC
CASSSRTLAGGPKEQYF
>-|TRBV6-2/TRBV6-3|TRBJ2-7|-
TGTGCCAGCAGTCAGGGGTCCTACGAGCAGTACTTC
CASSQGSYEQYF
>-|TRBV7-9|TRBJ1-4|-
TGTGCCAGCAGCTTACGGGGGGTTAATGAAAAACTGTTTTTT
CASSLRGVNEKLFF
>TRBD1|TRBV28|TRBJ1-2|few
TGTGCCAGCAGCCCCGGGGGACAGCTTAACTATGGCTACACCTTC
CASSPGGQLNYGYTF
>-|TRBV20-1|TRBJ1-1|-
TGCAGTGCTAGTTCCCGACAGGCGAACACTGAAGCTTTCTTT
CSASSRQANTEAFF
>TRBD1|TRBV7-2|TRBJ2-1|-
TGTGCCAGCAGCTTAGCCCGGGTTTACCGGGACAGGGTAAGCAATGAGCAGTTCTTC
CASSLARVYRDRVSNEQFF
>TRBD1|TRBV2|TRBJ1-1|few
TGTGCCAGCAGTGTGGTTACAGGGGGAGCTTTCTTT
CASSVVTGGAFF
>-|TRBV9|TRBJ2-1|-
TGTGCCAGCAGCGTAGACGGGGTGAGAGTCGATGAGCAGTTCTTC
CASSVDGVRVDEQFF
>-|TRBV19|TRBJ1-1|-
TGTGCCAGTAGTATGGGAGGGGCTGGGGTCACTGAAGCTTTCTTT
CASSMGGAGVTEAFF
>-|TRBV28|TRBJ1-3|few
TGTGCCAGCAGTTTGACAGGTACCTCTGGAAACACCATATATTTT
CASSLTGTSGNTIYF
>TRBD1|TRBV5-7|TRBJ1-5|-
TGTGCCAGCAGCCCAACCAGGACAGGTGAGAATCAGCCCCAGCATTTT
CASSPTRTGENQPQHF
>-|TRBV4-2|TRBJ1-2|-
TGTGCCAGCAGCCAAGATCAGGCAGGGTATGGCTACACCTTC
CASSQDQAGYGYTF
>-|TRBV3-1/TRBV3-2|TRBJ1-1|-
TGTGCCAGCAGCCAAGCGACCAAGCGGAGTGAAGCTTTCTTT
CASSQATKRSEAFF
>-|TRBV20-1|TRBJ2-4|-
TGCAGTGCTAGTTGGAGGGGGCTGGACATTCAGTACTTC
CSASWRGLDIQYF
>-|TRBV5-4|TRBJ2-3|-
TGTGCCAGCAGCTGGGACTTCGCCACAGATACGCAGTATTTT
CASSWDFATDTQYF
>TRBD1|TRBV6-6|TRBJ1-1|once
TGTGCCAGCACCCTTCCCAGGGGGCGGAACACTGAAGCTTTCTTT
CASTLPRGRNTEAFF